This TCR beta chain was found in a study of blood T cell repertoires in COVID-19. Study-wide background: Sites across the United States, Italy and Spain contributed samples from acute and convalescent COVID-19. T cells, B-cell-depleted T cells, or PBMCs supplied cDNA or gDNA.

This CDR3 region has 13 residues. Germline CDR1 and CDR2: LNHDA and SQIVND (reference sequence). With 7 bases removed from V and 4 bases from J, the gap between germline ends came to 13 bases. Study processing details: Scientists estimated how many nucleated cells there were by amplifying reference gene primers. Profiled with immunoSEQ multiplex PCR; TCRdb holds only in-frame clones, not every one. V and J calls and clone size come straight from that table; D and trimming were deduced from the DNA. The data show around 250,000 clones, around 84% seen once. This sequence joins TRBV19 and TRBJ1-1; D gene unclear. The TCR originated in a woman between 18 and 29 years old with acute or convalescent COVID-19. Material: peripheral blood. The CDR3: CASTSGSPTEAFF. For the CDR3, the DNA is TGTGCCAGTACATCAGGTTCTCCCACTGAAGCTTTCTTT.